Listed here are 8 T cell receptor beta chains from one sample, sequenced in a study of blood T cell repertoires in COVID-19. The table came from immunoSEQ multiplex PCR; TCRdb's copy has only in-frame clones and leaves some out. The table has 300,000 to 350,000 clones, about nine tenths seen once; the top ten hold about 8.4%. The sequencing sample was made of PBMCs or T cells enriched from blood (not recorded which). These receptor sequences come from a woman aged 25 to 39 who had recovered from COVID-19.

The chain combines TRBV7-9 with TRBJ1-2; D is possibly TRBD1 (5 bases). Germline V CDR1 and CDR2: SEHNR, FQNEAQ (reference sequence). V lost 5 bases and J 8 bases, leaving 18 bases between the germline ends. This CDR3 is built from 14 residues. This chain's CDR3 is CASSQTVTSAGYTF. DNA for the CDR3: TGTGCCAGCAGCCAGACAGTTACCTCGGCAGGCTACACCTTC.

The CDR3 protein is CASSYSGHYRERHYGYTF. In nucleotides, the CDR3 is TGTGCCAGCAGTTACTCGGGACATTACAGGGAGAGGCACTATGGCTACACCTTC. The genes are TRBV6-2 or TRBV6-3 and TRBJ1-2, with D perhaps matching TRBD1 (6 bases). The CDR3 spans 18 residues. Trimming removed 0 bases from V and 3 bases from J, with 20 bases in between. Germline V gives CDR1 MNHEY, CDR2 SVGEGT.

The chain employs TRBV6-5 and TRBJ1-3, with D unclear. CDR1 is MNHEY, CDR2 SVGAGI, per germline. The CDR3 contains 14 residues. The ends were cut back, 6 bases at V and 0 bases at J, with 9 bases in the middle. The CDR3 protein is CASRKDYSGNTIYF. For the CDR3, the DNA is TGTGCCAGCAGAAAGGACTACTCTGGAAACACCATATATTTT.

This clone was seen at least ten times. This chain joins TRBV18 and TRBJ1-3; TRBD1 might be the D (6 bases). V lost 1 base and J 10 bases, leaving 14 bases between the germline ends. Germline-derived CDR1 and CDR2 are KGHSH and LQKENI. The length of the CDR3 is 14 residues. CDR3 coding DNA: TGTGCCAGCTCACCACTCGGCCCAGGGGAGACCATATATTTT. Translated: CASSPLGPGETIYF.

This clone was seen a few times. The chain carries TRBV28 and TRBJ2-7, with TRBD2 matching 8 bases. V was pared by 6 bases and J by 4 bases, with 5 bases of the junction left unmatched. CDR1 and CDR2 (germline): MDHEN, SYDVKM. The CDR3 is 13 residues long. The CDR3 here is CASRASGSYEQYF. The CDR3 DNA reads as TGTGCCAGCAGGGCTAGCGGGTCTTACGAGCAGTACTTC.

This clone was observed once. V and J are TRBV11-2 and TRBJ2-7, with 11 bases matching TRBD2. This CDR3 contains 16 residues. Germline CDR1 SGHAT, CDR2 FQNNGV. V lost 5 bases and J lost 4; bases outside the gene matches: 10. The CDR3 is CASSAVTSGSGYEQYF. The DNA for the CDR3 is TGTGCCAGCAGCGCCGTAACTAGCGGGAGTGGATACGAGCAGTACTTC.

Note on this clone: This may be a read error: a much more frequent sequence differs by one nucleotide. The chain links TRBV11-2 to TRBJ2-7; a possible D gene is TRBD1 (5 bases). Trimming removed 4 bases at V and 0 bases at J, with 7 bases between. The CDR3 runs 13 residues. Germline V CDR1 and CDR2: SGHAT, FQNNGV. The CDR3 bases are TGTGCCAGCAGCTACCAGGGCTCCTACGAGCAGTACTTC. Translating it yields CASSYQGSYEQYF. Filled out from reference TRBV11-2 and TRBJ2-7, the complete variable domain reads EAGVAQSPRYKIIEKRQSVAFWCNPISGHATLYWYQQILGQGPKLLIQFQNNGVVDDSQLPKDRFSAERLKGVDSTLKIQPAKLEDSAVYLCASSYQGSYEQYFGPGTRLTVT.

This clone appeared once. The chain employs TRBV29-1 and TRBJ2-1, with D unclear. With 7 bases removed from V and 9 bases from J, the gap between germline ends came to 13 bases. Germline assignment: CDR1 SQVTM and CDR2 ANQGSEA. CDR3 size: 11 residues. CDR3 amino acids: CSETIASEQFF. CDR3 bases: TGCAGCGAAACTATTGCTAGTGAGCAGTTCTTC.